This TCR beta chain comes out of a study of T cells in Graves' hyperthyroidism and ophthalmopathy (dated by TCRdb to between 2018 and 2021). For context, the study as a whole: Peripheral blood samples were taken at the time of initial diagnosis, prior to any treatment. Whether ophthalmopathy could be predicted prospectively was tested in an independent validation cohort made up of approximately 19 hyperthyroidism patients plus 17 patients who later progressed to ophthalmopathy. In addition, the study compared T-cell repertoires in thyroid tissue and in blood from six Graves' hyperthyroidism patients. The approximately 90 discovery patients were randomly split 7:3 into training and test sets. After sampling, hyperthyroidism patients received methimazole starting at 30 mg daily, and ophthalmopathy patients received high-dose intravenous methylprednisolone. According to the paper, TCR Vbeta CDR3 sequencing was carried out on about 140 peripheral blood samples, which came from over 40 ophthalmopathy, under 80 hyperthyroidism and some 17 progressor patients. To identify TCR V-J signatures that set the groups apart, the researchers used a discovery cohort of about a hundred patients, made up of under 50 with Graves' ophthalmopathy and approximately 57 with stable Graves' hyperthyroidism.

Moderately to severely active disease, a Clinical Activity Score of at least 3, a NOSPECS grade of at least 4, and a duration under 3 months were present in ophthalmopathy patients. Exclusion was applied to patients with uncontrolled infections, other autoimmune diseases, pregnancy or lactation. Diagnoses relied on clinical symptoms, serum thyroxine and TRAb, thyroid ultrasound and orbital computed tomography. PBMCs were separated from over 9 ml of fresh peripheral blood using Ficoll-Paque density gradient centrifugation. Total RNA was extracted using Trizol reagent, and RNA quality was assessed on an Agilent 2100 Bioanalyzer. Amplification of TCR beta CDR3 regions was carried out from RNA transcripts. A first-round RT-PCR of the TCR CDR3 used the HTBI primer set with the Qiagen OneStep RT-PCR kit. A second multiplex PCR round built the libraries, followed by size selection and purification. Paired-end sequencing of the libraries was performed with 100 bp reads on an Illumina HiSeq2000. Under the source paper's analysis protocol: Raw data were processed with SOAPnuke, discarding reads with adapters, uncalled bases, mean Phred below 15, or no exact constant-primer or identifier match. COPE v1.2.5 was used to merge the high-quality paired reads, and each unique nucleotide sequence was defined as a clonotype. MiTCR v1.1 was used to align clonotypes to the IMGT TRBV, TRBD and TRBJ reference segments. The analysis was restricted to V-J combinations with a frequency above 0.0001, which together covered 99% to 99.2% of the repertoires. The TCS score was defined as F50 (clonal expansion) divided by E x V (chaos), with BLOSUM62-based TCRdist calculated between CDR3 peptides within each V-J. Welch's t-statistics and random forest reduced fewer than 550 V-J features to 13, which were used in a naive Bayes classifier (R e1071). TCRdb redid the processing of the public reads, applying fastp at Q25 and MiXCR, and retained in-frame beta chains. A single entry per CDR3 protein holds the most common genes and DNA from its merged rows. The V and J calls were determined by TCRdb, not by the authors. The sample includes about 640,000 distinct CDR3 sequences, with roughly 20% observed a single time. Approximately 30% of the sample belongs to the ten largest clones.

General findings and caveats noted by the study authors: Most expanded thyroid clonotypes (frequency above 0.001) were also detected in blood, a finding suggesting that blood repertoires may reflect thyroid immune responses. Sample size was not statistically predetermined, and investigators were not blinded to group allocation. A model built on a 13 V-J signature distinguished ophthalmopathy from stable hyperthyroidism, reaching approximately 89% sensitivity and around 81% specificity in cross-validation and 80%/75% in testing. In validation, progression to ophthalmopathy was predicted by the model with 70.59% sensitivity and roughly 76% specificity, a median of approximately 6.5 months before onset.

On this clonotype: The antigen this receptor binds is unknown. The input lacks base qualities; no much larger clone sits a single base away.

Sequenced: blood. This receptor was obtained from a man aged 25 to 40 with Graves' ophthalmopathy.

The DNA sequence is given as TGTGCCATCAGTGGGCAGCAACAAGAGACCCAGTACTTC. It translates as CAISGQQQETQYF. The chain is made from TRBV10-3 and TRBJ2-5, with the D gene uncertain. V lost 4 bases and J lost 2 bases; the stretch between them is 8 bases long. Taken from the germline V gene, the CDR1 and CDR2 loops are ENHRY and SYGVKD. The CDR3 starts with the cysteine, ends with the phenylalanine, and has 13 residues. Of the read, only the CDR3 DNA is kept; its 39 bases are in frame from base 1.